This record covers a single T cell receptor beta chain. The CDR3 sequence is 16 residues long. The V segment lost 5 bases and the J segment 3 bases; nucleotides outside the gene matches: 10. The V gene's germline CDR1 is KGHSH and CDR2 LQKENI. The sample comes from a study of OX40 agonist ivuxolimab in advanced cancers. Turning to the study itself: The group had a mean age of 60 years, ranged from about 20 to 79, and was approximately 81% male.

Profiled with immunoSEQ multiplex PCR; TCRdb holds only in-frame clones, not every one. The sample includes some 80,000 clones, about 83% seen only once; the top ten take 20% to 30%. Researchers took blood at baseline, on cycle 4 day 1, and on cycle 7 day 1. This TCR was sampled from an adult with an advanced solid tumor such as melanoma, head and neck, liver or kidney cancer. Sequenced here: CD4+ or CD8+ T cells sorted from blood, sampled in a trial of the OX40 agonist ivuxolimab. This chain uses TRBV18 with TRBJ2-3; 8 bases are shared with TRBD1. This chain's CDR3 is CASSSRTGRSTDTQYF. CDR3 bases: TGTGCCAGCTCATCCCGGACAGGGCGAAGTACAGATACGCAGTATTTT.